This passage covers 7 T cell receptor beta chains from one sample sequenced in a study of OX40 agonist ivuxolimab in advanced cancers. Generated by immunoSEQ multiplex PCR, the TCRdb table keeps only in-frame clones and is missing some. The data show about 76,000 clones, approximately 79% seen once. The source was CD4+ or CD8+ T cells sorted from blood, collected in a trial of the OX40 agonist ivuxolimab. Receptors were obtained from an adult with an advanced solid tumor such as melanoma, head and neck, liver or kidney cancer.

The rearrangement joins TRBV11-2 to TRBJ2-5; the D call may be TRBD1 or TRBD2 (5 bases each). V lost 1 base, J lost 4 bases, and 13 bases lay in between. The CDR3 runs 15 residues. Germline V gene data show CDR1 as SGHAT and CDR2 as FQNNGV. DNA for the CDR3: TGTGCCAGCAGCTTAGGGGGGAGTAATGGAGAGACCCAGTACTTC. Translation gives CASSLGGSNGETQYF.

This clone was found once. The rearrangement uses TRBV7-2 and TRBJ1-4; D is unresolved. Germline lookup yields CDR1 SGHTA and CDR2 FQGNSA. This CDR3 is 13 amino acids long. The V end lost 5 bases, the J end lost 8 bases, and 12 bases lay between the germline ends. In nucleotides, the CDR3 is TGTGCCAGCAGCCCCTTGGCAGCCGAAAAACTGTTTTTT. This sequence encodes CASSPLAAEKLFF.

The CDR3 DNA follows: TGTGCCATCAGTGATTACGGACAGGGGGCTGAAGCTTTCTTT. It encodes CAISDYGQGAEAFF. V gene TRBV10-3 combines with J gene TRBJ1-1; 10 bases are shared with TRBD1. In germline, CDR1 is ENHRY, CDR2 SYGVKD. V dropped 3 bases and J dropped 6; count of bases not matched to a gene: 4. CDR3 length: 14 amino acids.

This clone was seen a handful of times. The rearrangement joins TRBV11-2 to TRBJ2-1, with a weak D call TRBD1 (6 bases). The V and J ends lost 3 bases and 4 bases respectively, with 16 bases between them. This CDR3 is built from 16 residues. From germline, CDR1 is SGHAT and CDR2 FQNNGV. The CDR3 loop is CASSFRGSGEYNEQFF. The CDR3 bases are TGTGCCAGCAGCTTTAGGGGGAGCGGTGAGTACAATGAGCAGTTCTTC. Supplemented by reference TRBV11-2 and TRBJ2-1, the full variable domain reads EAGVAQSPRYKIIEKRQSVAFWCNPISGHATLYWYQQILGQGPKLLIQFQNNGVVDDSQLPKDRFSAERLKGVDSTLKIQPAKLEDSAVYLCASSFRGSGEYNEQFFGPGTRLTVL.

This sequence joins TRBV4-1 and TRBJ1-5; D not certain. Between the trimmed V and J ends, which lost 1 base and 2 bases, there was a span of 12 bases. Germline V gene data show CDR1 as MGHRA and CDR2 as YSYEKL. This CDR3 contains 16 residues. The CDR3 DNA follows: TGCGCCAGCAGCCAAGGAATCGGGGAGGGCAATCAGCCCCAGCATTTT. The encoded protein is CASSQGIGEGNQPQHF.

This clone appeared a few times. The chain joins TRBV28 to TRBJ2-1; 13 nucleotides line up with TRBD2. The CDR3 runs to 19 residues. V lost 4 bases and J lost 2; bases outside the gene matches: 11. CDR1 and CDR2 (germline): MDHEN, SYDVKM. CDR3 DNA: TGTGCCAGCAGTTCGACCTCCCCCACTAGCGGGGGGGCCTACAATGAGCAGTTCTTC. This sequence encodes CASSSTSPTSGGAYNEQFF.

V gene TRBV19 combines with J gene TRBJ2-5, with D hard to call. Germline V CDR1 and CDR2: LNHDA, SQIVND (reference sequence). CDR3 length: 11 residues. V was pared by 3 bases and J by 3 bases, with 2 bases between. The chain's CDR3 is CASSIEETQYF. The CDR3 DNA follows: TGTGCCAGTAGTATTGAAGAGACCCAGTACTTC. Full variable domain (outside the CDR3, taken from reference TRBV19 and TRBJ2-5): DGGITQSPKYLFRKEGQNVTLSCEQNLNHDAMYWYRQDPGQGLRLIYYSQIVNDFQKGDIAEGYSVSREKKESFPLTVTSAQKNPTAFYLCASSIEETQYFGPGTRLLVL.